This is a list of T cell receptor beta chains from one sample in a study of blood T cells in healthy people across ages. TCRdb fed the 5' RACE reads into MiXCR, producing one record per CDR3 protein. This table has hundreds of thousands of distinct CDR3 sequences, under 45% appearing once. The sample was blood. These receptor sequences come from a man between 60 and 75 years old in good health. CDR3s include the opening cysteine and the closing phenylalanine or tryptophan. A D gene is named only where the DNA matches it firmly. Rows give clone size only sometimes, using once, few, many, or a class for an expanded clone.

j_gene: TRBJ2-7; abundance: .; v_gene: TRBV2; d_gene: .; CDR3aa: CASGGNSEQYF; CDR3nt: TGTGCCAGTGGGGGGAACTCCGAGCAGTACTTC
j_gene: TRBJ2-7; abundance: .; v_gene: TRBV12-3/TRBV12-4; d_gene: TRBD2; CDR3aa: CASTAVVRGDSYEQYF; CDR3nt: TGTGCCAGCACCGCTGTCGTGCGGGGGGATTCCTACGAGCAGTACTTC
j_gene: TRBJ2-7; abundance: .; v_gene: TRBV6-5; d_gene: TRBD1; CDR3aa: CASSYGDSYEQYF; CDR3nt: TGTGCCAGCAGCTACGGGGACAGTTACGAGCAGTACTTC
j_gene: TRBJ2-3; abundance: once; v_gene: TRBV18; d_gene: .; CDR3aa: CASSRLDRTTDTQYF; CDR3nt: TGTGCCAGCTCACGACTCGACAGGACCACAGATACGCAGTATTTT
j_gene: TRBJ2-3; abundance: .; v_gene: TRBV30; d_gene: .; CDR3aa: CAWKLEVDTQYF; CDR3nt: TGTGCCTGGAAACTAGAGGTAGATACGCAGTATTTT
j_gene: TRBJ1-5; abundance: .; v_gene: TRBV10-3; d_gene: .; CDR3aa: CAIRNRENQPQHF; CDR3nt: TGTGCCATCAGAAACAGGGAAAATCAGCCCCAGCATTTT
j_gene: TRBJ2-3; abundance: .; v_gene: TRBV24-1; d_gene: TRBD1; CDR3aa: CATSADRAMQYF; CDR3nt: TGTGCCACCAGCGCGGACAGGGCCATGCAGTATTTT
j_gene: TRBJ1-1; abundance: .; v_gene: TRBV27; d_gene: TRBD1; CDR3aa: CASSSTKGAMNTEAFF; CDR3nt: TGTGCCAGCAGTTCGACCAAGGGGGCCATGAACACTGAAGCTTTCTTT
j_gene: TRBJ2-7; abundance: .; v_gene: TRBV6-2/TRBV6-3; d_gene: .; CDR3aa: CASTHNNGGLSGYEQYF; CDR3nt: TGTGCCAGCACCCATAACAACGGGGGATTATCAGGCTACGAGCAGTACTTC
j_gene: TRBJ2-3; abundance: .; v_gene: TRBV20-1; d_gene: .; CDR3aa: CSASVGASTDTQYF; CDR3nt: TGCAGTGCTAGTGTGGGAGCTAGCACAGATACGCAGTATTTT
j_gene: TRBJ2-4; abundance: .; v_gene: TRBV6-5; d_gene: .; CDR3aa: CASSYLGSEYF; CDR3nt: TGTGCCAGCAGTTACTTGGGGTCAGAGTACTTC
j_gene: TRBJ1-1; abundance: few; v_gene: TRBV29-1; d_gene: .; CDR3aa: CSVFDSMNTEAFF; CDR3nt: TGCAGCGTTTTCGACAGCATGAACACTGAAGCTTTCTTT
j_gene: TRBJ2-7; abundance: few; v_gene: TRBV9; d_gene: .; CDR3aa: CASSVEGTTNYEQYF; CDR3nt: TGTGCCAGCAGCGTAGAAGGGACAACTAACTACGAGCAGTACTTC
j_gene: TRBJ1-4; abundance: .; v_gene: TRBV4-1; d_gene: TRBD1; CDR3aa: CASSPPDRENNEKLFF; CDR3nt: TGCGCCAGCAGCCCTCCGGACAGGGAGAATAATGAAAAACTGTTTTTT
j_gene: TRBJ2-1; abundance: .; v_gene: TRBV20-1; d_gene: .; CDR3aa: CSASDRTNEQFF; CDR3nt: TGCAGTGCTAGTGACAGGACCAATGAGCAGTTCTTC
j_gene: TRBJ1-3; abundance: few; v_gene: TRBV7-2; d_gene: .; CDR3aa: CASSLGSGSTIYF; CDR3nt: TGTGCCAGCAGCTTAGGTTCGGGGAGCACCATATATTTT
j_gene: TRBJ2-1; abundance: few; v_gene: TRBV3-1; d_gene: .; CDR3aa: CASQADTSSYNEQFF; CDR3nt: TGTGCCAGCCAGGCGGACACTAGCTCCTACAATGAGCAGTTCTTC
j_gene: TRBJ1-5; abundance: .; v_gene: TRBV6-2/TRBV6-3; d_gene: .; CDR3aa: CASSEALTPEPQHF; CDR3nt: TGTGCCAGCAGTGAAGCCCTGACACCTGAGCCCCAGCATTTT
j_gene: TRBJ1-5; abundance: few; v_gene: TRBV9; d_gene: .; CDR3aa: CASSAGPFNQPQHF; CDR3nt: TGTGCCAGCAGCGCGGGACCTTTCAATCAGCCCCAGCATTTT
j_gene: TRBJ2-1; abundance: .; v_gene: TRBV13; d_gene: TRBD2; CDR3aa: CASSLGIGTSGGDEQFF; CDR3nt: TGTGCCAGCAGCTTAGGGATAGGGACTAGCGGGGGAGATGAGCAGTTCTTC
j_gene: TRBJ2-1; abundance: .; v_gene: TRBV29-1; d_gene: .; CDR3aa: CSVPHVTGVYNEQFF; CDR3nt: TGCAGCGTCCCGCATGTGACAGGAGTTTACAATGAGCAGTTCTTC
j_gene: TRBJ2-5; abundance: .; v_gene: TRBV27; d_gene: .; CDR3aa: CASSLWPFGEQYF; CDR3nt: TGTGCCAGCAGTTTATGGCCCTTCGGGGAGCAGTACTTC
j_gene: TRBJ2-3; abundance: once; v_gene: TRBV5-5; d_gene: TRBD2; CDR3aa: CASSRSRTSGVDTQYF; CDR3nt: TGTGCCAGCAGCCGATCCAGGACTAGCGGGGTAGATACGCAGTATTTT
j_gene: TRBJ1-1; abundance: few; v_gene: TRBV7-2; d_gene: TRBD1; CDR3aa: CASSLVQGMAEAFF; CDR3nt: TGTGCCAGCAGCTTAGTACAGGGGATGGCTGAAGCTTTCTTT
j_gene: TRBJ2-5; abundance: .; v_gene: TRBV12-3/TRBV12-4; d_gene: TRBD1; CDR3aa: CASSLWTGQETQYF; CDR3nt: TGTGCCAGCAGTTTATGGACAGGTCAAGAGACCCAGTACTTC
j_gene: TRBJ1-5; abundance: .; v_gene: TRBV29-1; d_gene: TRBD1; CDR3aa: CSVALGQGVNQPQHF; CDR3nt: TGCAGCGTTGCCCTGGGACAGGGGGTTAATCAGCCCCAGCATTTT
j_gene: TRBJ1-1; abundance: few; v_gene: TRBV7-6; d_gene: TRBD1; CDR3aa: CASSLGPGGAGTEAFF; CDR3nt: TGTGCCAGCAGCTTGGGACCAGGGGGCGCGGGCACTGAAGCTTTCTTT
j_gene: TRBJ2-1; abundance: .; v_gene: TRBV11-1; d_gene: .; CDR3aa: CASSFTRGRLNNEQFF; CDR3nt: TGTGCCAGCAGCTTTACGAGGGGTCGATTAAACAATGAGCAGTTCTTC